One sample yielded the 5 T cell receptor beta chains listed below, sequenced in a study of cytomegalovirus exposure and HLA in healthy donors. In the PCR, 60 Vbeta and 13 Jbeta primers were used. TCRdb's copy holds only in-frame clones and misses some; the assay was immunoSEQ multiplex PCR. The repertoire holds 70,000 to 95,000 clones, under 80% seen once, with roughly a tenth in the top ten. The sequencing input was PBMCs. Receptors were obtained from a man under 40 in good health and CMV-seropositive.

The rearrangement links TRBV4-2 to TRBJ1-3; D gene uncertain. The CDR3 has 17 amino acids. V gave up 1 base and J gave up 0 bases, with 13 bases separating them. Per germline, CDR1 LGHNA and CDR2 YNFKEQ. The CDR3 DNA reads TGTGCCAGCAGCCAAGTCAGTGGCCGGAGCTCTGGAAACACCATATATTTT. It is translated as CASSQVSGRSSGNTIYF.

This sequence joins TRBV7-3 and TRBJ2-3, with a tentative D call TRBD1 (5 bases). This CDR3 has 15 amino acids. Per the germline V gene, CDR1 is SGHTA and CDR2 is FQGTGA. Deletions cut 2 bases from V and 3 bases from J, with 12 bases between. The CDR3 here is CASSLWGLGTDTQYF. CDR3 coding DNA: TGTGCCAGCAGCTTATGGGGCTTGGGAACAGATACGCAGTATTTT.

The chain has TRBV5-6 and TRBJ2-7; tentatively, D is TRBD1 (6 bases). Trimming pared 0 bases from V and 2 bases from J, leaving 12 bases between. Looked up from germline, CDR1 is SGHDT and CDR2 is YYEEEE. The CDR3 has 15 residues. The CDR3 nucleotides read TGTGCCAGCAGCTTGGGACTGGGACACGCCTACGAGCAGTACTTC. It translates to CASSLGLGHAYEQYF.

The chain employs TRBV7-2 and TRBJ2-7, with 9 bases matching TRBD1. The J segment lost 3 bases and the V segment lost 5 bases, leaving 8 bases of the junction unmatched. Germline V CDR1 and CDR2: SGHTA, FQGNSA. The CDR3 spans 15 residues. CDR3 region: CASSAQGTGHYEQYF. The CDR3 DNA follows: TGTGCCAGCAGCGCTCAAGGGACAGGGCACTACGAGCAGTACTTC. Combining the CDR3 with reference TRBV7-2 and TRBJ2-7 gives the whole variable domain GAGVSQSPSNKVTEKGKDVELRCDPISGHTALYWYRQSLGQGLEFLIYFQGNSAPDKSGLPSDRFSAERTGGSVSTLTIQRTQQEDSAVYLCASSAQGTGHYEQYFGPGTRLTVT.

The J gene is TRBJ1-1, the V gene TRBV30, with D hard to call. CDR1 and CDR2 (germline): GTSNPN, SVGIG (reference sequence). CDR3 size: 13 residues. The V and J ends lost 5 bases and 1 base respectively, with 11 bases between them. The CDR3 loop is CAWGRFGNTEAFF. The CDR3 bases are TGTGCCTGGGGGAGGTTTGGGAACACTGAAGCTTTCTTT.